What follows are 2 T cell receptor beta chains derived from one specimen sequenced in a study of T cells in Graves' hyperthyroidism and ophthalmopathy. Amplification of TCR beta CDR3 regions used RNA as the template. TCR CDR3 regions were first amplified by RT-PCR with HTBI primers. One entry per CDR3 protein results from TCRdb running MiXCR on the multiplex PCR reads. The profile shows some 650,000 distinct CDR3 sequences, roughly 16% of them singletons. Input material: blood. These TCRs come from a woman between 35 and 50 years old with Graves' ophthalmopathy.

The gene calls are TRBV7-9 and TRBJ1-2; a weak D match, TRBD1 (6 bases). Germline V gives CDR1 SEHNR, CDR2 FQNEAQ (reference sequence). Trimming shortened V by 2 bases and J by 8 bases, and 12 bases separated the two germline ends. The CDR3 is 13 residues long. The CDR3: CASSLTGSRGYTF. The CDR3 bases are TGTGCCAGCAGCTTAACAGGGTCACGCGGCTACACCTTC.

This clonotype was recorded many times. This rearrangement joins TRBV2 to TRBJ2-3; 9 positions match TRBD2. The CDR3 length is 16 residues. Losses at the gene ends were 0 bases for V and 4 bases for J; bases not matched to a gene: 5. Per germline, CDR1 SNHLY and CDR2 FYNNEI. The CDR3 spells CASSEARGLAPDTQYF. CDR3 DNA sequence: TGTGCCAGCAGTGAAGCGAGGGGACTAGCTCCAGATACGCAGTATTTT. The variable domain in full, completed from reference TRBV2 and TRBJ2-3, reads EPEVTQTPSHQVTQMGQEVILRCVPISNHLYFYWYRQILGQKVEFLVSFYNNEISEKSEIFDDQFSVERPDGSNFTLKIRSTKLEDSAMYFCASSEARGLAPDTQYFGPGTRLTVL.